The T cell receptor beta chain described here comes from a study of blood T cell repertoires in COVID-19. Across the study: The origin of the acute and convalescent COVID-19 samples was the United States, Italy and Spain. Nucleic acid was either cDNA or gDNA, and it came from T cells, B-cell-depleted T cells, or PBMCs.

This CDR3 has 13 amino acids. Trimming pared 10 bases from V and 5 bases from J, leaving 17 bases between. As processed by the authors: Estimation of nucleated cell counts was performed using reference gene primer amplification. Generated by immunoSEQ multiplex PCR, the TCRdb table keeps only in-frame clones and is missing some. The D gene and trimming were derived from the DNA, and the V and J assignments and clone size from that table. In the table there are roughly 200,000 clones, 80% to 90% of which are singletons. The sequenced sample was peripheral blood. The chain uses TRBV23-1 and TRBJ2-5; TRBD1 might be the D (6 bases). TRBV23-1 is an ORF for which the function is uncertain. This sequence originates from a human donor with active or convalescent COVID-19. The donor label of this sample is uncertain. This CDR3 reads CANRQVERETQYF. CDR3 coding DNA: TGCGCCAACAGACAGGTCGAAAGGGAGACCCAGTACTTC.